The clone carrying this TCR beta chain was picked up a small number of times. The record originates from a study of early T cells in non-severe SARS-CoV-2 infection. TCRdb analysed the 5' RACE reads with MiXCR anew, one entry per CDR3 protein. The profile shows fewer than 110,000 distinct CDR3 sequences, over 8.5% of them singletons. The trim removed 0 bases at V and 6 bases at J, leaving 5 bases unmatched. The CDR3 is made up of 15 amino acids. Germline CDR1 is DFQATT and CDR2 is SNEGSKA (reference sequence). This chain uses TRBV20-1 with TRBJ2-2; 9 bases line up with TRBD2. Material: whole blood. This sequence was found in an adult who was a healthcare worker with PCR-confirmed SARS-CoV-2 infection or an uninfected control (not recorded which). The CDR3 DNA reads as TGCAGTGCTAGAGATCCGCGGGAGGGCCCCGGGGAGCTGTTTTTT. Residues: CSARDPREGPGELFF.